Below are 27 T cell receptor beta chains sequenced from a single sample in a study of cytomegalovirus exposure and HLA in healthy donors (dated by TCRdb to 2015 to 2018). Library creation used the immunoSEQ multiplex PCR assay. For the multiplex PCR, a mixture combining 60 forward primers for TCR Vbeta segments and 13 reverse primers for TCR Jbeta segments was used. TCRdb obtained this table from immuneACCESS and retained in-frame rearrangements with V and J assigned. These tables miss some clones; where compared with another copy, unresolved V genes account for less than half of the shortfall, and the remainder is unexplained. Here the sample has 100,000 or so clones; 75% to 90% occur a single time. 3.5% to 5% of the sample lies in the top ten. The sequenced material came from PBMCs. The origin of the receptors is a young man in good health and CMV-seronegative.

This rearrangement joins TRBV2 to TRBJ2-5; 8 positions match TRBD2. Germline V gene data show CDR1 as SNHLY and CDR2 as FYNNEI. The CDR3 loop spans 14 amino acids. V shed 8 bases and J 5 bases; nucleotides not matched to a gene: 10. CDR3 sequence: CASLKAGEGETQYF. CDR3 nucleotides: TGTGCCAGCCTAAAAGCGGGAGAGGGGGAGACCCAGTACTTC.

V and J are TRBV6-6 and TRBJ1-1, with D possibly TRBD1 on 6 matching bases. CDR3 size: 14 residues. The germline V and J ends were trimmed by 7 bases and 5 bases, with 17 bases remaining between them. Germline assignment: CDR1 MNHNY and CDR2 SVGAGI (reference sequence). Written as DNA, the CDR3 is TGTGCCAGCACAGAACCCCAGGGGTGGACTGAAGCTTTCTTT. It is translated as CASTEPQGWTEAFF.

CDR3 sequence reads: CASSFGSSSGAQYF. As DNA, the CDR3 is TGTGCCAGCAGCTTCGGCTCTTCTAGCGGGGCGCAGTATTTT. This sequence joins TRBV7-3 and TRBJ2-3; 9 bases map to TRBD2. Germline V gene data show CDR1 as SGHTA and CDR2 as FQGTGA. Unmatched junction bases numbered 8, after V lost 3 bases and J lost 10 bases. The CDR3 loop spans 14 amino acids.

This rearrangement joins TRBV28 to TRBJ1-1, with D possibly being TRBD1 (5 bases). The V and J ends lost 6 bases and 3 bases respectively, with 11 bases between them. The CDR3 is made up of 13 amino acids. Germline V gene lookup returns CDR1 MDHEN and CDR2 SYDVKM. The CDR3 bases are TGTGCCAGCAGCCAGGACATCTACACTGAAGCTTTCTTT. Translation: CASSQDIYTEAFF.

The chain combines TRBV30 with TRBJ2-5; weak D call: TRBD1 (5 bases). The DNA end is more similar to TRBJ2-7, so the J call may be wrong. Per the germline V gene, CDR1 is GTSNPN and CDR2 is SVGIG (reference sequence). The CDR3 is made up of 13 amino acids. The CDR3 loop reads CAWSQDNSYEQYF. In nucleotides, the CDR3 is TGTGCCTGGAGTCAGGACAACTCCTACGAGCAGTACTTC.

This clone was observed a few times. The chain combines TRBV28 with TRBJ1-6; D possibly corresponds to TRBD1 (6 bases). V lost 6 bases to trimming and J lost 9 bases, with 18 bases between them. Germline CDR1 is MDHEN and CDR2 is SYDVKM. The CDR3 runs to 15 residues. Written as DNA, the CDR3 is TGTGCCAGCAGCCCGGTTCGGGACAAAGTTTCACCCCTCCACTTT. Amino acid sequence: CASSPVRDKVSPLHF.

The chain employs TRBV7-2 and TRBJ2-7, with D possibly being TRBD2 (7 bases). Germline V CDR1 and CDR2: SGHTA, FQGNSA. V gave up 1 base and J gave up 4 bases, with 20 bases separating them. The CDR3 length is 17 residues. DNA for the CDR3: TGTGCCAGCAGCTTAGGCAGGGGAGGGCCAAAATGGTACGAGCAGTACTTC. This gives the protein CASSLGRGGPKWYEQYF.

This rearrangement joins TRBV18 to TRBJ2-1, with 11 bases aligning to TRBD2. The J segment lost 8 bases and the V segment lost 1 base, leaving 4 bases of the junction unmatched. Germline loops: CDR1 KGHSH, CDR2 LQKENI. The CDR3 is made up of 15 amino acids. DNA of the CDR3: TGTGCCAGCTCACCACAAACTAGCGGGGGACATGAGCAGTTCTTC. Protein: CASSPQTSGGHEQFF.

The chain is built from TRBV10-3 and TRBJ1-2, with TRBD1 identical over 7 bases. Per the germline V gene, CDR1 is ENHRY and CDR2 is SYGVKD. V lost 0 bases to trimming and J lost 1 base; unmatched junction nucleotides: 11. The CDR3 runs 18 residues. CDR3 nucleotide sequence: TGTGCCATCAGTGAGTCGGGCCAGAGGGACAGCTTTAACTATGGCTACACCTTC. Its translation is CAISESGQRDSFNYGYTF.

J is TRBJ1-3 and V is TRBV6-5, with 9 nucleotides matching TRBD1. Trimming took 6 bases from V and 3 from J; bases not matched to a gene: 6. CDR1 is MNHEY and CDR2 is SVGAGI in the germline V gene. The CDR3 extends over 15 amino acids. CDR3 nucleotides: TGTGCCAGCAGGTCGACAGGGGGTAGTGGAAACACCATATATTTT. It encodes CASRSTGGSGNTIYF.

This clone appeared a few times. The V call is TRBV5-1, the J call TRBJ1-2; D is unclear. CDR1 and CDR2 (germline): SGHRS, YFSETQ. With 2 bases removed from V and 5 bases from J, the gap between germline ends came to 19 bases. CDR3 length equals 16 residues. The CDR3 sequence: CASSFGEVWVGYGYTF. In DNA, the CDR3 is TGCGCCAGCAGCTTCGGGGAGGTTTGGGTAGGTTATGGCTACACCTTC.

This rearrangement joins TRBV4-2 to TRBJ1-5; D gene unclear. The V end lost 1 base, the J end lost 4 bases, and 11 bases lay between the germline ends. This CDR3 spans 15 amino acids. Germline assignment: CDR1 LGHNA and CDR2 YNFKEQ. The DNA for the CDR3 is TGTGCCAGCAGCCAAGCCGCAGGAGGGAATCAGCCCCAGCATTTT. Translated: CASSQAAGGNQPQHF.

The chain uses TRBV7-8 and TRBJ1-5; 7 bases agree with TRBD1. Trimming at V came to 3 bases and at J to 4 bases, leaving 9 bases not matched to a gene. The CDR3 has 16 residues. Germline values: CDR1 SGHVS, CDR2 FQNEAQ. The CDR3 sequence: CASSFPGRDRNQPQHF. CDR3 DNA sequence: TGTGCCAGCAGCTTCCCCGGCCGGGACAGAAATCAGCCCCAGCATTTT.

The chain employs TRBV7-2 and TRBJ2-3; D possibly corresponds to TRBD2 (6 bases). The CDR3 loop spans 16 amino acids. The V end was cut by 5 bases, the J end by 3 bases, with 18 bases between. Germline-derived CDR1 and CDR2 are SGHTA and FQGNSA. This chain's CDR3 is CASSLTHGGATDTQYF. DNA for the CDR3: TGTGCCAGCAGCCTTACCCATGGAGGGGCAACAGATACGCAGTATTTT.

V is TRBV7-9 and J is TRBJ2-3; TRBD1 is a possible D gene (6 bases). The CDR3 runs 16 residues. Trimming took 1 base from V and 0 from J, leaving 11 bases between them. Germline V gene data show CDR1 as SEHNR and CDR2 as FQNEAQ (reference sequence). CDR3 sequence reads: CASSLGTAHSTDTQYF. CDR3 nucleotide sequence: TGTGCCAGCAGCTTAGGGACAGCCCATAGCACAGATACGCAGTATTTT.

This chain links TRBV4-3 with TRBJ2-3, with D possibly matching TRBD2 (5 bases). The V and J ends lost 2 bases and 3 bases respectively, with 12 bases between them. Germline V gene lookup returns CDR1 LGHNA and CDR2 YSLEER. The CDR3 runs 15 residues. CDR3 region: CASSQTRVRTDTQYF. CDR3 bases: TGCGCCAGCAGCCAAACGCGGGTCCGGACAGATACGCAGTATTTT.

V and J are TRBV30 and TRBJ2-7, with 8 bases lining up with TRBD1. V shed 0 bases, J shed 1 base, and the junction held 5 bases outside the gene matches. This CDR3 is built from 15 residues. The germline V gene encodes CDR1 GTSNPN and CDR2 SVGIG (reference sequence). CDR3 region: CAWSVGQGRSYEQYF. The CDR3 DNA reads TGTGCCTGGAGTGTAGGACAGGGCAGATCCTACGAGCAGTACTTC.

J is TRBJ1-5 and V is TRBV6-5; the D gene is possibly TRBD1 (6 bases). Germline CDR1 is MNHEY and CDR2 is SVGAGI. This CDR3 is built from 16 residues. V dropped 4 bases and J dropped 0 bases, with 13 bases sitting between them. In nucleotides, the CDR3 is TGTGCCAGCAGTTCCTCAGGGGAACATAGCAATCAGCCCCAGCATTTT. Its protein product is CASSSSGEHSNQPQHF.

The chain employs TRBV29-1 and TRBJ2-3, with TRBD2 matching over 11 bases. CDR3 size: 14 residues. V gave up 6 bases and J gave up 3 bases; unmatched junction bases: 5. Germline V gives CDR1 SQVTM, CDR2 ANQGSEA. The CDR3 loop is CSVYGTSGTDTQYF. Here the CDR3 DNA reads TGCAGCGTGTACGGGACTAGCGGAACAGATACGCAGTATTTT.

CDR3 sequence (DNA): TGTGCCAGCAGCGACAGGGGGCTGGAGGATACGCAGTATTTT. Protein sequence: CASSDRGLEDTQYF. V usage is TRBV6-4 and J usage is TRBJ2-3, with TRBD1 matching 10 bases. The CDR3 extends over 14 amino acids. CDR1 MRHNA and CDR2 SNTAGT come from the germline V gene. V lost 6 bases and J lost 6; bases outside the gene matches: 6.

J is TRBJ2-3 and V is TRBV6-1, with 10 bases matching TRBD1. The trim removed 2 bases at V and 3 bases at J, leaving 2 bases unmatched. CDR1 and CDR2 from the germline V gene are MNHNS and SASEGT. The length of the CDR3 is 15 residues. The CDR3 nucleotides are TGTGCCAGCAGTGAACCGGGACAGGGGACAGATACGCAGTATTTT. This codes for CASSEPGQGTDTQYF.

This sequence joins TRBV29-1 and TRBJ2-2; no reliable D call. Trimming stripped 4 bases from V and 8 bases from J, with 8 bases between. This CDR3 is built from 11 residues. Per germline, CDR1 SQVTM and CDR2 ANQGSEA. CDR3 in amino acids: CSVGLTGELFF. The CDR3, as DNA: TGCAGCGTTGGTTTGACAGGGGAGCTGTTTTTT.

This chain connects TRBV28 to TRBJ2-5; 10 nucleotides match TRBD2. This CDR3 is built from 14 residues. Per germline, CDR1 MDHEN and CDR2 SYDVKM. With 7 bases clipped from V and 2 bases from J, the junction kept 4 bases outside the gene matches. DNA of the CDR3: TGTGCCAGCACATCTAGCGGGAGTCAAGAGACCCAGTACTTC. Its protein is CASTSSGSQETQYF. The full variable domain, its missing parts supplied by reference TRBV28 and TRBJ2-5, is DVKVTQSSRYLVKRTGEKVFLECVQDMDHENMFWYRQDPGLGLRLIYFSYDVKMKEKGDIPEGYSVSREKKERFSLILESASTNQTSMYLCASTSSGSQETQYFGPGTRLLVL.

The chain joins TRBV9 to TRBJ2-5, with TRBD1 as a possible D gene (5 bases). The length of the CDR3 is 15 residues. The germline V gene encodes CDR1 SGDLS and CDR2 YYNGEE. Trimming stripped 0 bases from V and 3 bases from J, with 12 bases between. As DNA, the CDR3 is TGTGCCAGCAGCGTAGCCTCAGGGTCAAAAGAGACCCAGTACTTC. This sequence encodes CASSVASGSKETQYF. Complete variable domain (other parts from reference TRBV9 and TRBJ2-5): DSGVTQTPKHLITATGQRVTLRCSPRSGDLSVYWYQQSLDQGLQFLIQYYNGEERAKGNILERFSAQQFPDLHSELNLSSLELGDSALYFCASSVASGSKETQYFGPGTRLLVL.

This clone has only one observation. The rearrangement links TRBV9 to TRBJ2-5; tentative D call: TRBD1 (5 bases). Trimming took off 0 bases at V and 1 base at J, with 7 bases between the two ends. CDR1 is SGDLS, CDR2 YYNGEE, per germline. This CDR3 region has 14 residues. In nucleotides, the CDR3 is TGTGCCAGCAGCGTAGCTCAGGGCCAAGAGACCCAGTACTTC. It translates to CASSVAQGQETQYF.

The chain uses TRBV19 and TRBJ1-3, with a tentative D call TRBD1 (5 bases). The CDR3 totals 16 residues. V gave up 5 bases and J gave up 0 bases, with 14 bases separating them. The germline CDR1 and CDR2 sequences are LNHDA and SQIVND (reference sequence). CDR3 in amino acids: CASSEFSGRSGNTIYF. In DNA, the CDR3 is TGTGCCAGTAGTGAATTTTCAGGGCGCTCTGGAAACACCATATATTTT.

CDR3 in amino acids: CASSPQGWYTGELFF. CDR3 nucleotides: TGCGCCAGCAGCCCTCAGGGGTGGTACACCGGGGAGCTGTTTTTT. V is TRBV4-3 and J is TRBJ2-2; possibly TRBD1 for D (6 bases). Germline CDR1 reads LGHNA; CDR2 reads YSLEER. There are 15 residues in the CDR3. V lost 4 bases and J 3 bases, leaving 12 bases between the germline ends.